The 26 T cell receptor beta chains listed next were all sequenced from one sample in a study of blood T cell repertoires in COVID-19. Some clones are missing from TCRdb's copy, which holds only in-frame ones; the method was immunoSEQ multiplex PCR. The data hold under 250,000 clones, with nearly 95% observed a single time. The sequenced material came from peripheral blood. The source is a man in his thirties or forties with COVID-19, enrolled during active disease.

This chain uses TRBV29-1 with TRBJ1-6; TRBD1 agrees at 7 bases. Germline values: CDR1 SQVTM, CDR2 ANQGSEA. Trimming took 6 bases from V and 9 from J; bases not matched to a gene: 8. This CDR3 has 13 amino acids. CDR3 DNA: TGCAGCGTACAACAGGGGTCAGGTTCACCCCTCCACTTT. Its translation: CSVQQGSGSPLHF.

The J gene is TRBJ1-2, the V gene TRBV2; 9 nucleotides match TRBD1. CDR3 length: 16 amino acids. The J segment lost 4 bases and the V segment lost 8 bases, leaving 14 bases of the junction unmatched. Germline loops: CDR1 SNHLY, CDR2 FYNNEI. The CDR3 region has the DNA TGTGCCAGCGGCCGGGACAGGGTTGAAAGAGGCTATGGCTACACCTTC. Translated, it gives CASGRDRVERGYGYTF.

V and J are TRBV15 and TRBJ1-6, with 8 positions matching TRBD1. The CDR3 spans 17 residues. Germline V gives CDR1 LNHNV, CDR2 YYDKDF (reference sequence). V dropped 1 base and J dropped 8; count of bases not matched to a gene: 10. CDR3 in amino acids: CATSRAKTGAGDSPLHF. CDR3 coding DNA: TGTGCCACCAGCAGAGCTAAGACAGGGGCTGGGGATTCACCCCTCCACTTT.

CDR3 coding DNA: TGTGCCTGGAACGGACAGGGGGGAGTATCTGGGGCCAACGTCCTGACTTTC. It specifies CAWNGQGGVSGANVLTF. The chain combines TRBV30 with TRBJ2-6; 10 nucleotides line up with TRBD1. V was pared by 4 bases and J by 1 base, with 7 bases of the junction left unmatched. CDR1 is GTSNPN, CDR2 SVGIG, per germline (reference sequence). The CDR3 length is 17 residues.

V is TRBV6-5 and J is TRBJ2-4; possible D gene TRBD1, 7 bases. CDR1 MNHEY and CDR2 SVGAGI come from the germline V gene. The CDR3 is 13 amino acids. The ends were cut back, 6 bases at V and 8 bases at J, with 14 bases in the middle. The CDR3 DNA reads as TGTGCCAGCAGCTGGCAGGGGGAGGACATTCAGTACTTC. Translation gives CASSWQGEDIQYF.

V and J are TRBV5-1 and TRBJ2-1; 7 bases map to TRBD1. V dropped 0 bases and J dropped 2; count of bases not matched to a gene: 8. Germline CDR1 is SGHRS and CDR2 is YFSETQ. This CDR3 comprises 17 residues. CDR3 nucleotide sequence: TGCGCCAGCAGCTTGGGGTTTGACAGGGAGCCCTACAATGAGCAGTTCTTC. It yields the protein CASSLGFDREPYNEQFF. The variable domain in full, with the rest retrieved from reference TRBV5-1 and TRBJ2-1, is KAGVTQTPRYLIKTRGQQVTLSCSPISGHRSVSWYQQTPGQGLQFLFEYFSETQRNKGNFPGRFSGRQFSNSRSEMNVSTLELGDSALYLCASSLGFDREPYNEQFFGPGTRLTVL.

V is TRBV5-1 and J is TRBJ1-1; D is unresolved. V lost 4 bases and J 1 base, leaving 11 bases between the germline ends. CDR1 is SGHRS and CDR2 is YFSETQ in the germline V gene. CDR3 length: 14 amino acids. CDR3 sequence: CASSPEPGNTEAFF. Here the CDR3 DNA reads TGCGCCAGCAGCCCCGAGCCGGGGAACACTGAAGCTTTCTTT.

The chain joins TRBV20-1 to TRBJ2-3; D is unclear. CDR1 and CDR2 (germline): DFQATT, SNEGSKA (reference sequence). This CDR3 has 10 residues. With 6 bases removed from V and 6 bases from J, the gap between germline ends came to 7 bases. This chain's CDR3 is CSAKRDTQYF. The CDR3 DNA reads TGCAGTGCAAAGAGGGATACGCAGTATTTT.

The chain recombines TRBV6-4 with TRBJ2-1; D unclear. The germline V gene encodes CDR1 MRHNA and CDR2 SNTAGT. The CDR3 loop spans 12 amino acids. V gave up 4 bases and J gave up 7 bases, with 8 bases separating them. CDR3 sequence (DNA): TGTGCCAGCAGTGGTACAAAGAATGAGCAGTTCTTC. Protein product: CASSGTKNEQFF.

V is TRBV29-1 and J is TRBJ2-7; 7 bases align to TRBD2. V was clipped by 2 bases and J by 0 bases; unmatched bases: 7. Germline V lookup: CDR1 SQVTM, CDR2 ANQGSEA. The CDR3 spans 15 residues. DNA of the CDR3: TGCAGCGTTGAATTAGGGACTACAAGCTCCTACGAGCAGTACTTC. Its protein is CSVELGTTSSYEQYF.

The CDR3: CASFSGVPQETQYF. CDR3 in DNA: TGTGCCAGCTTCAGCGGGGTACCGCAAGAGACCCAGTACTTC. The genes are TRBV5-5 and TRBJ2-5, with TRBD2 identical over 7 bases. The CDR3 totals 14 residues. The germline V gene has CDR1 SGHKS and CDR2 YYEKEE (reference sequence). Trimming cost V 7 bases and J 2 bases; bases outside gene matches: 8.

The chain employs TRBV10-1 and TRBJ2-7; the D gene is possibly TRBD1 (5 bases). Deletions cut 3 bases from V and 6 bases from J, with 18 bases between. CDR3 length: 15 amino acids. Germline V CDR1 and CDR2: WNHNN, SYGVQD (reference sequence). The CDR3 DNA follows: TGCGCCAGCAGTGATCAGAATCAGGGCCGGGTCGAGCAGTACTTC. Its translation is CASSDQNQGRVEQYF.

Only one count was recorded for this clone. The chain recombines TRBV9 with TRBJ2-3; 11 nucleotides line up with TRBD1. Per the germline V gene, CDR1 is SGDLS and CDR2 is YYNGEE. The CDR3 extends over 17 amino acids. The V and J ends lost 4 bases and 1 base, in that order; junction bases with no gene match: 8. CDR3 residues: CASSPTPGQGGTDTQYF. The CDR3 nucleotides read TGTGCCAGCAGCCCCACTCCGGGACAGGGGGGCACAGATACGCAGTATTTT.

This chain joins TRBV7-3 and TRBJ2-5; tentative D call: TRBD1 (5 bases). Trimming took 5 bases from V and 2 from J, leaving 12 bases between them. The CDR3 contains 14 residues. CDR1 is SGHTA and CDR2 is FQGTGA in the germline V gene. The CDR3 DNA reads TGTGCCAGCAGCCCCGACAGCAGTCAAGAGACCCAGTACTTC. Protein sequence: CASSPDSSQETQYF.

The chain is built from TRBV14 and TRBJ2-5; D gene unclear. The CDR3 contains 14 residues. Germline V CDR1 and CDR2: SGHDN, FVKESK. The V and J ends lost 4 bases and 4 bases respectively, with 13 bases between them. The CDR3 here is CASSPITAGETQYF. CDR3 DNA sequence: TGTGCCAGCAGCCCGATTACCGCAGGAGAGACCCAGTACTTC.

The chain carries TRBV4-1 and TRBJ2-7; possible D gene TRBD1, 5 bases. The CDR3 has 16 residues. The V and J ends lost 1 base and 0 bases respectively, with 13 bases between them. Germline V gene lookup returns CDR1 MGHRA and CDR2 YSYEKL. As DNA, the CDR3 is TGCGCCAGCAGCCAAGGACAGACAATAAGCTCCTACGAGCAGTACTTC. Translation: CASSQGQTISSYEQYF.

This clone was seen a single time. Mismatch with germline at one junction end may stem from a read error. The genes are TRBV19 and TRBJ2-7; D may be TRBD1 (6 bases). CDR1 is LNHDA, CDR2 SQIVND, per germline (reference sequence). The CDR3 consists of 13 residues. The CDR3, as DNA: TGTGCCAGTAGTCTAGACCAGGGGAAGGAGCAGTACTTC. Amino acid sequence: CASSLDQGKEQYF. Filled out from reference TRBV19 and TRBJ2-7, the complete variable domain reads DGGITQSPKYLFRKEGQNVTLSCEQNLNHDAMYWYRQDPGQGLRLIYYSQIVNDFQKGDIAEGYSVSREKKESFPLTVTSAQKNPTAFYLCASSLDQGKEQYFGPGTRLTVT.

V gene TRBV6-5 combines with J gene TRBJ1-2; D not resolved. Deletions cut 2 bases from V and 6 bases from J, with 13 bases between. CDR1 and CDR2 (germline): MNHEY, SVGAGI. This CDR3 has 14 amino acids. The CDR3 DNA is TGTGCCAGCAGTTACCATGGGCGAACAAATGGCTACACCTTC. Its protein is CASSYHGRTNGYTF.

The chain combines TRBV29-1 with TRBJ2-2; 7 nucleotides match TRBD1. With 6 bases clipped from V and 5 bases from J, the junction kept 9 bases outside the gene matches. Germline CDR1 reads SQVTM; CDR2 reads ANQGSEA. The CDR3 contains 14 residues. Written as DNA, the CDR3 is TGCAGCGTCGCCCGGGACAGCGAGACCGGGGAGCTGTTTTTT. Translation gives CSVARDSETGELFF.

V is TRBV19 and J is TRBJ1-5; possible D gene TRBD1, 6 bases. This CDR3 is 12 amino acids long. CDR1 is LNHDA and CDR2 is SQIVND in the germline V gene (reference sequence). Trimming cost V 6 bases and J 9 bases, with 12 bases left between them. The chain's CDR3 is CASRPSTGPQHF. The CDR3 coding sequence is TGTGCCAGTAGACCTTCGACAGGGCCCCAGCATTTT. The full variable domain, completed using reference TRBV19 and TRBJ1-5, is DGGITQSPKYLFRKEGQNVTLSCEQNLNHDAMYWYRQDPGQGLRLIYYSQIVNDFQKGDIAEGYSVSREKKESFPLTVTSAQKNPTAFYLCASRPSTGPQHFGDGTRLSIL.

CDR3 DNA sequence: TGTGCCAGTAGTATTACCTCGACAGGGGGCTGGAACTATGGCTACACCTTC. It codes for CASSITSTGGWNYGYTF. The V gene is TRBV19, the J gene TRBJ1-2, with TRBD1 matching over 10 bases. Germline assignment: CDR1 LNHDA and CDR2 SQIVND (reference sequence). Trimming took 3 bases from V and 2 from J; bases not matched to a gene: 9. This CDR3 comprises 17 residues.

The chain couples TRBV9 to TRBJ2-7, with D perhaps TRBD2 (6 bases). The CDR3 is 15 amino acids. V was cut by 0 bases and J by 4 bases, with 14 bases left in between. Germline-derived CDR1 and CDR2 are SGDLS and YYNGEE. The CDR3: CASSVAEGSPYEQYF. CDR3 nucleotides: TGTGCCAGCAGCGTAGCGGAGGGGTCGCCTTACGAGCAGTACTTC.

The chain couples TRBV19 to TRBJ1-1; tentative D call: TRBD1 (5 bases). This CDR3 is built from 14 residues. Germline assignment: CDR1 LNHDA and CDR2 SQIVND (reference sequence). V dropped 6 bases and J dropped 3 bases, with 14 bases sitting between them. The DNA of the CDR3 is TGTGCCAGTAGGAGGACCTGGGGGGACACTGAAGCTTTCTTT. The encoded protein is CASRRTWGDTEAFF.

V gene TRBV3-1 (or the pseudogene TRBV3-2) combines with J gene TRBJ2-7; 7 nucleotides match TRBD2. This CDR3 comprises 11 residues. Unmatched junction bases numbered 6, after V lost 10 bases and J lost 6 bases. Per the germline V gene, CDR1 is LGHDT and CDR2 is YNNKEL (reference sequence). The CDR3 sequence is CATKGGSEQYF. The CDR3 DNA sequence: TGTGCCACCAAGGGCGGGAGCGAGCAGTACTTC.

The chain joins TRBV25-1 to TRBJ1-6, with D maybe TRBD1 (5 bases). The CDR3 contains 14 residues. The V and J ends lost 2 bases and 6 bases respectively, with 8 bases between them. Germline V lookup: CDR1 MGHDK, CDR2 SYGVNS. CDR3 protein: CASSEGRGNSPLHF. CDR3 coding DNA: TGTGCCAGCAGTGAAGGGAGGGGTAATTCACCCCTCCACTTT.

This sequence joins TRBV5-1 and TRBJ2-7; 11 nucleotides align to TRBD2. The CDR3 contains 16 residues. CDR1 and CDR2 from the germline V gene are SGHRS and YFSETQ. Trimming cost V 2 bases and J 3 bases; bases outside gene matches: 7. The CDR3: CASSFQTSGDLYEQYF. CDR3 in DNA: TGCGCCAGCAGCTTTCAGACTAGCGGGGACCTCTACGAGCAGTACTTC.